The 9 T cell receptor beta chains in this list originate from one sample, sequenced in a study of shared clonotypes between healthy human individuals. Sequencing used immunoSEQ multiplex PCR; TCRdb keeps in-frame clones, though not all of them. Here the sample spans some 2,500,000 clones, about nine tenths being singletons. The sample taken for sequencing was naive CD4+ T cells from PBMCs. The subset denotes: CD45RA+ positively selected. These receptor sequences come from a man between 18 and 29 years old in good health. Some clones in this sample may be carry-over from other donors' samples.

As DNA, the CDR3 is TGTGCCAGCAGCTTTCTTGGGGACAGGGTCTATGGCTACACCTTC. It yields the protein CASSFLGDRVYGYTF. The chain is built from TRBV5-4 and TRBJ1-2; 9 bases are shared with TRBD1. V shed 2 bases and J 4 bases; nucleotides not matched to a gene: 6. This CDR3 has 15 residues. From germline, CDR1 is SGHNT and CDR2 YYREEE (reference sequence).

The CDR3 nucleotides read TGTGCCAGCAGCGCGGGCGGAGGCAATCAGCCCCAGCATTTT. Protein sequence: CASSAGGGNQPQHF. The V and J genes are TRBV5-4 and TRBJ1-5; D unresolved. The CDR3 consists of 14 residues. Looked up from germline, CDR1 is SGHNT and CDR2 is YYREEE (reference sequence). Deletions cut 4 bases from V and 2 bases from J, with 10 bases between.

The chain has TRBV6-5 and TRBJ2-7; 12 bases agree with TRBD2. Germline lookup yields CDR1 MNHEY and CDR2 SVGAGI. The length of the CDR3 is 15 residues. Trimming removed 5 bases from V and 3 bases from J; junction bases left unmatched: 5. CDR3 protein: CASSGLAGSVYEQYF. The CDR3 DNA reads TGTGCCAGCAGTGGACTAGCGGGGAGCGTCTACGAGCAGTACTTC.

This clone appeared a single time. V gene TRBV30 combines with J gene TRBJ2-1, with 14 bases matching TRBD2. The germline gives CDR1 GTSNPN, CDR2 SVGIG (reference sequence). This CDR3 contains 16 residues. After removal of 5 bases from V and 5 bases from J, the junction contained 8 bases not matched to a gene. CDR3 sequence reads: CAWRRRLAGGDNEQFF. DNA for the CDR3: TGTGCCTGGCGACGACGACTAGCGGGAGGGGACAATGAGCAGTTCTTC. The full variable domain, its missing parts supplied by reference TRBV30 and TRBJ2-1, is SQTIHQWPATLVQPVGSPLSLECTVEGTSNPNLYWYRQAAGRGLQLLFYSVGIGQISSEVPQNLSASRPQDRQFILSSKKLLLSDSGFYLCAWRRRLAGGDNEQFFGPGTRLTVL.

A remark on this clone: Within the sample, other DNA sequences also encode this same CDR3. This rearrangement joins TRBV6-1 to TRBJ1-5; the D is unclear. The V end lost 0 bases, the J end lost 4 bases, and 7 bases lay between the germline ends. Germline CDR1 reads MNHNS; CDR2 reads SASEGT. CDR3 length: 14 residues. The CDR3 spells CASSEARGNQPQHF. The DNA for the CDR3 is TGTGCCAGCAGTGAAGCGCGGGGAAATCAGCCCCAGCATTTT.

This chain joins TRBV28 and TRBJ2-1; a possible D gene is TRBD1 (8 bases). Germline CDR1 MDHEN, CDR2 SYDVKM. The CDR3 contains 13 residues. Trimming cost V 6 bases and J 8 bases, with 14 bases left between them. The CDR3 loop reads CASRETGGDEQFF. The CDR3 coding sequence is TGTGCCAGCAGAGAAACAGGGGGGGATGAGCAGTTCTTC.

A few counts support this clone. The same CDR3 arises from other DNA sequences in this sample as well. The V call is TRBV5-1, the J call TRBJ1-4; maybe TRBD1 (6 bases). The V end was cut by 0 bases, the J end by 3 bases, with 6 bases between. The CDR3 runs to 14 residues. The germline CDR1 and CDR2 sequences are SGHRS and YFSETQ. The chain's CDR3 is CASSLAGANEKLFF. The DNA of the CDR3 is TGCGCCAGCAGCTTGGCAGGGGCTAATGAAAAACTGTTTTTT. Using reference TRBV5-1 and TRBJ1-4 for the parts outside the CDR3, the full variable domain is KAGVTQTPRYLIKTRGQQVTLSCSPISGHRSVSWYQQTPGQGLQFLFEYFSETQRNKGNFPGRFSGRQFSNSRSEMNVSTLELGDSALYLCASSLAGANEKLFFGSGTQLSVL.

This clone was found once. CDR3 bases: TGTGCCAGCAGCTTAGACGGGAGGCCTTCCAGCACAGATACGCAGTATTTT. It translates to CASSLDGRPSSTDTQYF. V gene TRBV11-2 combines with J gene TRBJ2-3; TRBD2 matches at 7 bases. The CDR3 runs to 17 residues. With 0 bases clipped from V and 0 bases from J, the junction kept 6 bases outside the gene matches. Germline loops: CDR1 SGHAT, CDR2 FQNNGV.

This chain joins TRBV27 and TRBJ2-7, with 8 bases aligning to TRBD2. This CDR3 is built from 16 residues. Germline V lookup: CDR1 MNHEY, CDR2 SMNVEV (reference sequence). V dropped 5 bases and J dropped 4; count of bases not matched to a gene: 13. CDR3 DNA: TGTGCCAGCAGTAGCCTTGGAGCGGGAGAGTCTTACGAGCAGTACTTC. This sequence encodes CASSSLGAGESYEQYF.